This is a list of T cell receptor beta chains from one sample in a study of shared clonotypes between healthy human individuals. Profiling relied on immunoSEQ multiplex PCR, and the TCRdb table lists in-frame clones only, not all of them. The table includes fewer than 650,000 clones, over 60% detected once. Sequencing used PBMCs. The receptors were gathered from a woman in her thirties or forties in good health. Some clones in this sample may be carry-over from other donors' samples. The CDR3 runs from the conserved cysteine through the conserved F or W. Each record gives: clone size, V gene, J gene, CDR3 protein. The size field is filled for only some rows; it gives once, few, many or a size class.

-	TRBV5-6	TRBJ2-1	CASSFRAGVYNEQFF
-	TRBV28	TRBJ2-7	CASSPITQATYEQYF
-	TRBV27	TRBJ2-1	CASSSTSLEQFF
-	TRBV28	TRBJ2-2	CASSLPSGREYTGELFF
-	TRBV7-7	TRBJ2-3	CASSAGRTSGRTDTQYF
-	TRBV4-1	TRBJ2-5	CASSQRLAGGMETQYF
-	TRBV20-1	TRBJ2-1	CSARVVNEQFF
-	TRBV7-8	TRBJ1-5	CASSFQISNQPQHF
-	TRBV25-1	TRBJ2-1	CASSGLTSGRAHEQFF
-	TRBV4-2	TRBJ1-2	CASSKIGTDYGYTF
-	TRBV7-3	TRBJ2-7	CASSLTGAREQYF
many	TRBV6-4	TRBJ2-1	CASSEDSYNEQFF
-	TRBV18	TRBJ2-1	CASSPGLAGPTEQFF
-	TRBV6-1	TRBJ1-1	CASSDYNTEAFF
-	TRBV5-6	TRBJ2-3	CASGRGSTDTQYF
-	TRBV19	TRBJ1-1	CASSSGVTEAFF
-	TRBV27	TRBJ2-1	CASRPNRLGTGAGSYNEQFF
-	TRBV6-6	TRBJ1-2	CASRSDRGYYGHTF
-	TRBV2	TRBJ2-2	CASKTGLAGNTGELFF
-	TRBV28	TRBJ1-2	CASSLAQNYGYTF
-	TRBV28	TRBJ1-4	CASSHRESTNEKLFF
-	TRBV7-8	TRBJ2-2	CASSLATGTVAGGELFF
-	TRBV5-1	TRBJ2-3	CASSLLGTTDTQYF
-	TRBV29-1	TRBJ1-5	CSVVPGGVDQPQHF
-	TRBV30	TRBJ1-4	CAWRNLNEKLFF
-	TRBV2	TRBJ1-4	CASKQTGGSEKLFF
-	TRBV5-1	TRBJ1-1	CASSLDLTGNTEAFF
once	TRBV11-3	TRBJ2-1	CASSLGTTIDEQFF